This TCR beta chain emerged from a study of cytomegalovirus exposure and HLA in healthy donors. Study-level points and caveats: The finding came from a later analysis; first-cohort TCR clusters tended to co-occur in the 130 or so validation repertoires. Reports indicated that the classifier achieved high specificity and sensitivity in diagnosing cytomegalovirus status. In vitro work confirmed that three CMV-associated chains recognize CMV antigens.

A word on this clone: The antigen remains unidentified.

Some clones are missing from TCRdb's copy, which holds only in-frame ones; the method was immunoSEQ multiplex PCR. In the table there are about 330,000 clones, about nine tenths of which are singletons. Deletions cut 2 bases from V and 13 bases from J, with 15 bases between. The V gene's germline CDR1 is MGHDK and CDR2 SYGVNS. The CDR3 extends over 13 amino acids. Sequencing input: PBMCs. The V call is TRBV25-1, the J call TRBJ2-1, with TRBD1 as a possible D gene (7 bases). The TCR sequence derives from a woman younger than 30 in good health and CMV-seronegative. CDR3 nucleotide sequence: TGTGCCAGCAGTGAAGGGCAGGGGGGTCAACAGTTCTTC. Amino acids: CASSEGQGGQQFF.